Sequencing of this T cell receptor (beta chain) was carried out in a study of OX40 agonist ivuxolimab in advanced cancers. TCRdb keeps only in-frame clones here, not all; method: immunoSEQ multiplex PCR. The table records approximately 77,000 clones, under 85% of them present only once. Sequenced material: CD4+ or CD8+ T cells sorted from blood, taken in a trial of the OX40 agonist ivuxolimab. This clonotype was obtained from an adult with an advanced solid tumor such as melanoma, head and neck, liver or kidney cancer.

The CDR3 loop reads CASSPQQSEQYF. The CDR3 DNA reads TGTGCCAGCAGTCCCCAACAATCCGAGCAGTACTTC. This sequence joins TRBV2 and TRBJ2-7, with D uncertain. Germline V gene sequence: CDR1 SNHLY, CDR2 FYNNEI. There are 12 residues in the CDR3. Trimming removed 5 bases at V and 6 bases at J, with 11 bases between.